Sequencing of this TCR beta chain was carried out in a study of blood T cell repertoires in COVID-19. Study in general: The United States, Italy and Spain provided the acute and convalescent COVID-19 samples. T cells, B-cell-depleted T cells, or PBMCs supplied cDNA or gDNA.

Germline assignment: CDR1 MGHRA and CDR2 YSYEKL. This CDR3 is 17 amino acids long. V lost 2 bases to trimming and J lost 4 bases; unmatched junction nucleotides: 9. This clone was seen once. Per the original methods: Reference gene primer amplification gave nucleated cell count estimates. The table came from immunoSEQ multiplex PCR; TCRdb's copy has only in-frame clones and leaves some out. Clonal size and the V and J genes are those of that table, whereas D and trimming came from the DNA. The profile shows about 97,000 clones, about 90% of them singletons. This chain uses TRBV4-1 with TRBJ1-5; the match to TRBD1 covers 9 bases. This clonotype was sampled from a young man with acute or convalescent COVID-19. Sequences were obtained from peripheral blood. DNA for the CDR3: TGCGCCAGCAGCCAACCCCACCGGGACAGGGCTAATCAGCCCCAGCATTTT. This sequence encodes CASSQPHRDRANQPQHF.